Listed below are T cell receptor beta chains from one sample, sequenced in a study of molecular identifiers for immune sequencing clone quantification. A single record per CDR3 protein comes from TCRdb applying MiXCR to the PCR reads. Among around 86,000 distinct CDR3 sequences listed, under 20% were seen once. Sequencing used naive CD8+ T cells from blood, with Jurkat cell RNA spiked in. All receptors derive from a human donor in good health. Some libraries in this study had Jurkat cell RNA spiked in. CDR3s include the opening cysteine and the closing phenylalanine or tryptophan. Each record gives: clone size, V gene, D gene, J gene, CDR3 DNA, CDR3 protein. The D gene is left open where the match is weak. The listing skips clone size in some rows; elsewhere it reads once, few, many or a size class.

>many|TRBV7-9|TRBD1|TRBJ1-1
TGTGCCAGCAGCTTAATGGGCCAGGGGGTCACTGAAGCTTTCTTT
CASSLMGQGVTEAFF
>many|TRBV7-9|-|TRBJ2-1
TGTGCCAGCAGCTGGTCCGGGAACAATGAGCAGTTCTTC
CASSWSGNNEQFF
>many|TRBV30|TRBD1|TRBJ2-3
TGTGCCTGCTCCAGGACAGGGAGTAGCACAGATACGCAGTATTTT
CACSRTGSSTDTQYF
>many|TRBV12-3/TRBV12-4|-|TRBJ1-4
TGTGCCAGCAGTCTAAGGGAAGGGCGAGTAAATGAAAAACTGTTTTTT
CASSLREGRVNEKLFF
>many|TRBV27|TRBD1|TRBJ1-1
TGTGCCAGCAGTCAACGGACAGGGACTATGAACACTGAAGCTTTCTTT
CASSQRTGTMNTEAFF
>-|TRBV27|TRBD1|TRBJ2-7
TGTGCCAGCGGAGACAGGGGCCTCGAGGCTCGGGAGCAGTACTTC
CASGDRGLEAREQYF
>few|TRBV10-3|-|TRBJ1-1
TGTGCCATCAGTGAGGGAGTGAACACTGAAGCTTTCTTT
CAISEGVNTEAFF
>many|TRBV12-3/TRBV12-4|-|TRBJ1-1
TGTGCCAGCAGTTCAAGCGGGGGAGGTACTGAAGCTTTCTTT
CASSSSGGGTEAFF
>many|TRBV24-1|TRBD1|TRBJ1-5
TGTGCCACCAGTGACCCGGGACAGGGGTTGAATCAGCCCCAGCATTTT
CATSDPGQGLNQPQHF
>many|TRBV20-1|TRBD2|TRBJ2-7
TGCAGTGCTAGCGCCCCGGGACTAGCGGCGAGCTCCTACGAGCAGTACTTC
CSASAPGLAASSYEQYF
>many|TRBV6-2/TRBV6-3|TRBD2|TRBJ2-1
TGTGCCAGCACGATGGGAGGGAATGAGCAGTTCTTC
CASTMGGNEQFF
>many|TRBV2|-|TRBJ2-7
TGTGCCAGCAGAGCGGGCAGCTACGAGCAGTACTTC
CASRAGSYEQYF
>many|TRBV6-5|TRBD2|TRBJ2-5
TGTGCCAGCAGCCCACTTCTAGCGGACCAACAAGAGACCCAGTACTTC
CASSPLLADQQETQYF
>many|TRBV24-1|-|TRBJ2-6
TGTGCCATCTCACCCGGGGCTGGGGCCAACGTCCTGACTTTC
CAISPGAGANVLTF
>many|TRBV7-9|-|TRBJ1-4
TGTGCCAGCAGCCCCGGAGGGTTTGGTATAGGAGAAAAACTGTTTTTT
CASSPGGFGIGEKLFF
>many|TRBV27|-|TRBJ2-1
TGTGCCAGCAGTGGCGGATCCTACAATGAGCAGTTCTTC
CASSGGSYNEQFF
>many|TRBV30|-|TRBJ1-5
TGTGCCTGGAGTGTACATAGCAATCAGCCCCAGCATTTT
CAWSVHSNQPQHF
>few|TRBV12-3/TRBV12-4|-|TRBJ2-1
TGTGCCAGCAGTTTAGCGGGAGTCTACAATGAGCAGTTCTTC
CASSLAGVYNEQFF
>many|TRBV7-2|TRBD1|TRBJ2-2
TGTGCCAGCAGCCACCCGACAGGGTCCACCGGGGAGCTGTTTTTT
CASSHPTGSTGELFF
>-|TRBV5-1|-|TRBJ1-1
TGCGCCAGCAGCCACGGACAGCTGAACACTGAAGCTTTCTTT
CASSHGQLNTEAFF
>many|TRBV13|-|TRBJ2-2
TGTGCCACCTCCAACACCGGGGAGCTGTTTTTT
CATSNTGELFF
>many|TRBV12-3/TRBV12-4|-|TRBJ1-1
TGTGCCAGCAGACGAGGGGGCACTGAAGCTTTCTTT
CASRRGGTEAFF
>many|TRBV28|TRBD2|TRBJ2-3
TGTGCCAGCCACGGTTGGGGGAGGGCCTTAGGCACAGATACGCAGTATTTT
CASHGWGRALGTDTQYF
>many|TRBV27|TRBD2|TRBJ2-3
TGTGCCAGCAGTCCCAGACTAGCGGGAGCGACGACAGATACGCAGTATTTT
CASSPRLAGATTDTQYF
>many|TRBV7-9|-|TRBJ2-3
TGTGCCAGCAGCTTAGCGCACAACAGCTACCTTAGCACAGATACGCAGTATTTT
CASSLAHNSYLSTDTQYF
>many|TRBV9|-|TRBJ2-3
TGTGCCAGCAGCGTAGCTTTAGGGATCACAGATACGCAGTATTTT
CASSVALGITDTQYF
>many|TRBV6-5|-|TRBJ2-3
TGTGCCAGCAGTTACGGGGCAGGGTCCAACGATTGGGATACGCAGTATTTT
CASSYGAGSNDWDTQYF
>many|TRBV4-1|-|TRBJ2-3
TGCGCCAGCAGCCAAGGGGGGGCCGGAAAAACTTACCCCACAGATACGCAGTATTTT
CASSQGGAGKTYPTDTQYF
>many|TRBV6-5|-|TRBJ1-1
TGTGCCAGCAGTTACTCGTTTACCCTGAACACTGAAGCTTTCTTT
CASSYSFTLNTEAFF
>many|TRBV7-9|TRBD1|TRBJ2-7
TGTGCCAGCAGCCTTAGCGGGACAGGGGTACCCTACGAGCAGTACTTC
CASSLSGTGVPYEQYF
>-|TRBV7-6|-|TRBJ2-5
TGTGCCAGCAGCCGGTCCGACGTAGACCAAGAGACCCAGTACTTC
CASSRSDVDQETQYF
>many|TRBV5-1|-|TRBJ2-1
TGCGCCAGCAGCTTGGAGGGGGTTTCCTACAATGAGCAGTTCTTC
CASSLEGVSYNEQFF
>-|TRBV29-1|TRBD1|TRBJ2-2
TGCAGCGCGACAGGGGTTTTCGGGGAGCTGTTTTTT
CSATGVFGELFF
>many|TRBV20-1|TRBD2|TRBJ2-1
TGCAGTGCCATACTAGCGGGAGGCTACAATGAGCAGTTCTTC
CSAILAGGYNEQFF
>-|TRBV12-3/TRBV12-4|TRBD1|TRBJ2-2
TGTGCCAGCAGCGTAACTGGGACAGGGACGTCGAACACCGGGGAGCTGTTTTTT
CASSVTGTGTSNTGELFF
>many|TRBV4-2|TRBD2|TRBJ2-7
TGTGCCAGCAGCCAAGAGGGCGGGAGGGTTGTCGAGCAGTACTTC
CASSQEGGRVVEQYF
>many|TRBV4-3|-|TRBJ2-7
TGCGCCAGCAGCCAGAGTCGGGGTAGCTACGAGCAGTACTTC
CASSQSRGSYEQYF
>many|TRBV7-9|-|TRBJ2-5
TGTGCCAGCAGCTTAGGACTAGTAGAAGAGACCCAGTACTTC
CASSLGLVEETQYF
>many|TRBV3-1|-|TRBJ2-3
TGTGCCAGCAGCCAAGGGTGGGGCGGTAGCACAGATACGCAGTATTTT
CASSQGWGGSTDTQYF
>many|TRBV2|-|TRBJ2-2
TGTGCCAGCAGCGAACGACTAGTGGAGCTGTTTTTT
CASSERLVELFF
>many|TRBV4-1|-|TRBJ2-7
TGCGCCAGCAGCCATGGGGCTTCCTCCTACGAGCAGTACTTC
CASSHGASSYEQYF
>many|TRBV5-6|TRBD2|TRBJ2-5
TGTGCCAGCAGCCGCTCGGGGGGGACCCAGTACTTC
CASSRSGGTQYF
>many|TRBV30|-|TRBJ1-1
TGTGCCTGGAGTGTAGGGTTGGGGGGCTGGAACACTGAAGCTTTCTTT
CAWSVGLGGWNTEAFF
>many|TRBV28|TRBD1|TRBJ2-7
TGTGCCAGCACCCCCCGGGACAGCTACTACGAGCAGTACTTC
CASTPRDSYYEQYF
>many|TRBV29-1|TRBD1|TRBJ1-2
TGCAGCGTTGAGGGACAGGGCCACTATGGCTACACCTTC
CSVEGQGHYGYTF
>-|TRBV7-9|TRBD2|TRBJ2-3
TGTGCCAGCAGCCAACTAGCGGACGTCACAGATACGCGGTATTTT
CASSQLADVTDTRYF
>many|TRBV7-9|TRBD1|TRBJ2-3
TGTGCCAGCAGCTCAAAGACAGGGTTGGCAATCCAACCTACAGATACGCAGTATTTT
CASSSKTGLAIQPTDTQYF
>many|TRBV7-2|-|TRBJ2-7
TGTGCCAGCAGCTTTGACACTGGACCCTACGAGCAGTACTTC
CASSFDTGPYEQYF
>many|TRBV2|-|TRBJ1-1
TGTGCCAGCAGCCAGGGAAACACTGAAGCTTTCTTT
CASSQGNTEAFF
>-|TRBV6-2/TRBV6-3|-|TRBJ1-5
TGTGCCAGCAGCCCAGGGTATCAGCCCCAGCATTTT
CASSPGYQPQHF
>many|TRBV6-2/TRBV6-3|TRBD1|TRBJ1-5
TGTGCCAGCAGTGCCTGGACAGGGGACGGAAATCAGCCCCAGCATTTT
CASSAWTGDGNQPQHF
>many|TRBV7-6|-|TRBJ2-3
TGTGCCAGCAGCCGTTTTAGCGGCACAGATACGCAGTATTTT
CASSRFSGTDTQYF
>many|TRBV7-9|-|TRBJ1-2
TGTGCCAGCAGCCCAAGGATGGACGGCTACACCTTC
CASSPRMDGYTF
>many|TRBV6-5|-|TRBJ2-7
TGTGCCAGCAGTTACTCAGCTTGGGGAGAGCAGTACTTC
CASSYSAWGEQYF